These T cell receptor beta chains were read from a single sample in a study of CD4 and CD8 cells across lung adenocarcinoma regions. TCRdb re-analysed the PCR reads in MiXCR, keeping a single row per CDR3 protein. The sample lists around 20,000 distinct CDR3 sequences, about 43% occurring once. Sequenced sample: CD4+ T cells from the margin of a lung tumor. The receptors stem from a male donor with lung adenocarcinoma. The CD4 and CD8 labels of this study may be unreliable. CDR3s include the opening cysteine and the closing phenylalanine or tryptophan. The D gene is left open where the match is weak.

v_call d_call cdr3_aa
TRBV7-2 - CASSFSTVNEQFF
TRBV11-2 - CASSTQGGNIQYF
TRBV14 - CASSRGGSTDTQYF
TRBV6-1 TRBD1 CASSADRGETQYF
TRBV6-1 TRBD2 CAGSGGGGQDIQYF
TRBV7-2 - CASSTGTTTYEQHF
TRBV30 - CAWSLTGNQQYF
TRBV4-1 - CAGRLGGREQETQYF
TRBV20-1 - CSARDPSYDGYTF
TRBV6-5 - CASSYGGLGYEQYF
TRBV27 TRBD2 CASSPGRLASGKDTQYF
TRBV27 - CASIKRIDTGELFF
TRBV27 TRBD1 CASSEQGPYEQYF
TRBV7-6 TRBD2 CASSPGATSGGLNNEQFF
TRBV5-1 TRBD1 CASSFAGTGSSYEQYF
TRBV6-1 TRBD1 CASKGALLDEQYF
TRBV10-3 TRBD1 CAISEIETGLRETQYF
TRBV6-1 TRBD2 CAGIGGGHWDIQYF
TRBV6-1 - CASSERQGLDGYTF
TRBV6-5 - CASSYRGGYGYTF
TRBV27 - CASSPAAAYEQYF
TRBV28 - CASSLDNNQPQHF
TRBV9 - CASSASYRDYNEQFF
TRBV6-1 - CASRQSLAKNIQYF
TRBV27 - CASSFMGPRAKNIQYF
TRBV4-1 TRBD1 CASSQGGFGTENTGELFF
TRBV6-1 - CASSEETASSYEQYF
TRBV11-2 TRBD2 CASSLRVPSGTHTGELFF
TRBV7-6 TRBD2 CASSPLLASGQETQYF
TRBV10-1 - CASSERGSSYNEQFF
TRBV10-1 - CASSRTGAQDTQYF
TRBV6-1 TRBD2 CASSGLAGDTDTQYF
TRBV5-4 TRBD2 CASRRGVAGGPETQFF
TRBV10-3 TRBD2 CATIFGGSYNEQFF
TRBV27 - CASSLVGPAAKNIQYF
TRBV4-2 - CASSQGTGARHEQFF
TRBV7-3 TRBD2 CASSLNGWGGETQYF
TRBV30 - CACHRRDEQFF
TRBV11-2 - CASAQGWGNTIYF
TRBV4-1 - CACSVTGLCVKDIQYF
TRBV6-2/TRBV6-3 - CASTGTGVPQHF
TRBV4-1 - CASTGLGGRDQETQYF